This is a list of T cell receptor beta chains from one sample in a study of T cell repertoires in cytomegalovirus infection. TCRdb fed the reads into MiXCR, producing one record per CDR3 protein. The sample holds 480,000 or so distinct CDR3 sequences, 11% seen once. The source material was PBMCs. The origin of the receptors is a human donor in good health (CMV status not recorded). Some clones in this sample may be carry-over from other donors' samples. CDR3s include the opening cysteine and the closing phenylalanine or tryptophan. Fields, in order: J gene, V gene, D gene, clone size, CDR3 protein, CDR3 DNA. D genes are given only for firm matches. Size is stated for part of the rows, as once, few or many counts, or as a class when the clone is expanded.

>TRBJ2-7|TRBV29-1|NA|NA
CSVESGARSEQYF
TGCAGCGTTGAATCTGGAGCACGGAGCGAGCAGTACTTC
>TRBJ2-6|TRBV15|NA|few
CATSIDRPGANVLTF
TGTGCCACCAGCATAGACCGGCCAGGGGCCAACGTCCTGACTTTC
>TRBJ2-4|TRBV29-1|TRBD1|many
CSVGGTGGHIQYF
TGCAGCGTTGGCGGGACAGGGGGTCACATTCAGTACTTC
>TRBJ2-5|TRBV7-9|TRBD2|many
CASSLYSGGREETQYF
TGTGCCAGCAGCTTATATAGCGGGGGCCGAGAAGAGACCCAGTACTTC
>TRBJ1-6|TRBV7-8|NA|many
CASSPGQAYNSPLHF
TGTGCCAGCAGCCCTGGGCAGGCTTATAATTCACCCCTCCACTTT
>TRBJ2-5|TRBV7-8|NA|many
CASRDYSSAETQYF
TGTGCCAGCAGGGACTACTCAAGCGCTGAGACCCAGTACTTC
>TRBJ2-1|TRBV20-1|NA|NA
CSASGVGGNEQFF
TGCAGTGCTAGTGGGGTGGGGGGCAATGAGCAGTTCTTC
>TRBJ1-5|TRBV12-5|NA|NA
CASGLARGRRNQPQHF
TGTGCTAGTGGTTTGGCACGTGGACGGCGCAATCAGCCCCAGCATTTT
>TRBJ2-3|TRBV20-1|NA|NA
CSAVPWQGTDTQYF
TGCAGTGCTGTCCCCTGGCAGGGGACAGATACGCAGTATTTT
>TRBJ2-7|TRBV20-1|NA|NA
CSARDWRSYEQYF
TGCAGTGCTAGAGACTGGAGAAGCTACGAGCAGTACTTC